This entry lists 18 T cell receptor beta chains sequenced from one sample in a study of T cells after posttransplantation cyclophosphamide. Clones were read by immunoSEQ multiplex PCR, and TCRdb kept only the in-frame ones, dropping some. This table has around 3,500 clones, roughly four fifths appearing once. The sample taken for sequencing was CD8+ T cells sorted from bone marrow. The receptor source for this set is a woman aged 60-75 years in good health, CMV-negative, and a related stem cell transplant donor.

V usage is TRBV7-9 and J usage is TRBJ2-1, with D possibly being TRBD2 (6 bases). V dropped 5 bases and J dropped 10 bases, with 12 bases sitting between them. The CDR3 is 12 amino acids. Germline lookup yields CDR1 SEHNR and CDR2 FQNEAQ (reference sequence). The CDR3 reads CASSQGLQEQFF. CDR3 bases: TGTGCCAGCAGCCAGGGACTTCAGGAGCAGTTCTTC.

The rearrangement links TRBV5-6 to TRBJ2-3; 12 bases are a match to TRBD1. V shed 4 bases, J shed 6 bases, and the junction held 9 bases outside the gene matches. Germline assignment: CDR1 SGHDT and CDR2 YYEEEE. The CDR3 loop spans 16 amino acids. The CDR3 loop is CASSPLRDRGLDTQYF. The CDR3 DNA reads TGTGCCAGCAGCCCGCTCCGGGACAGGGGGCTTGATACGCAGTATTTT.

The count of this clone is one. The chain has TRBV5-6 and TRBJ2-5; 9 bases fit TRBD2. V lost 7 bases to trimming and J lost 5 bases; unmatched junction nucleotides: 9. CDR1 and CDR2 (germline): SGHDT, YYEEEE. The CDR3 has 14 amino acids. This chain's CDR3 is CASGGREGLETQYF. Written as DNA, the CDR3 is TGTGCCAGCGGGGGGCGGGAGGGCCTTGAGACCCAGTACTTC. Full variable domain (rest looked up from reference TRBV5-6 and TRBJ2-5): DAGVTQSPTHLIKTRGQQVTLRCSPKSGHDTVSWYQQALGQGPQFIFQYYEEEERQRGNFPDRFSGHQFPNYSSELNVNALLLGDSALYLCASGGREGLETQYFGPGTRLLVL.

Only a few counts were recorded for this clone. V gene TRBV4-1 combines with J gene TRBJ2-2; D may be TRBD1 (5 bases). Germline assignment: CDR1 MGHRA and CDR2 YSYEKL. Trimming left V 1 base short and J 9 bases short, with 12 bases between. This CDR3 has 14 residues. The CDR3, as DNA: TGCGCCAGCAGCCAAGGCAGGGAAGTATGGGAGCTGTTTTTT. Translation: CASSQGREVWELFF.

The V and J genes are TRBV4-1 and TRBJ1-2; D is unclear. V was pared by 1 base and J by 1 base, with 10 bases between. This CDR3 is 15 amino acids long. The germline gives CDR1 MGHRA, CDR2 YSYEKL. The CDR3 reads CASSQGPGFNYGYTF. The CDR3 region has the DNA TGCGCCAGCAGCCAAGGGCCTGGCTTTAACTATGGCTACACCTTC.

The V gene is TRBV30, the J gene TRBJ2-7, with TRBD2 as a possible D gene (7 bases). The CDR3 runs 13 residues. In germline, CDR1 is GTSNPN, CDR2 SVGIG (reference sequence). Trimming left V 5 bases short and J 2 bases short, with 13 bases between. The CDR3 region is CAWGGAGAYEQYF. Here the CDR3 DNA reads TGTGCCTGGGGGGGGGCAGGGGCCTACGAGCAGTACTTC. Full variable domain (rest looked up from reference TRBV30 and TRBJ2-7): SQTIHQWPATLVQPVGSPLSLECTVEGTSNPNLYWYRQAAGRGLQLLFYSVGIGQISSEVPQNLSASRPQDRQFILSSKKLLLSDSGFYLCAWGGAGAYEQYFGPGTRLTVT.

The sample holds a few counts of this clone. The rearrangement joins TRBV6-4 to TRBJ2-1; 9 bases map to TRBD2. The CDR3 runs 16 residues. CDR1 MRHNA and CDR2 SNTAGT come from the germline V gene. The junction had 13 bases not matched to a gene; V was cut back by 3 bases and J by 10 bases. The CDR3 protein is CASSEVGGGALREQFF. The CDR3 DNA reads as TGTGCCAGCAGTGAAGTTGGCGGGGGGGCCTTGAGGGAGCAGTTCTTC.

This sequence joins TRBV7-9 and TRBJ1-5; D not certain. V shed 1 base and J shed 1 base, with 5 bases lying between them. CDR1 SEHNR and CDR2 FQNEAQ come from the germline V gene (reference sequence). The CDR3 has 14 residues. CDR3: CASSLDWSNQPQHF. The DNA for the CDR3 is TGTGCCAGCAGCTTAGACTGGAGCAATCAGCCCCAGCATTTT. Full variable domain (missing parts from reference TRBV7-9 and TRBJ1-5): DTGVSQNPRHKITKRGQNVTFRCDPISEHNRLYWYRQTLGQGPEFLTYFQNEAQLEKSRLLSDRFSAERPKGSFSTLEIQRTEQGDSAMYLCASSLDWSNQPQHFGDGTRLSIL.

J is TRBJ1-1 and V is TRBV6-5; TRBD1 is a possible D gene (6 bases). The CDR3 runs to 13 residues. V gave up 6 bases and J gave up 6 bases, with 14 bases separating them. The germline V gene encodes CDR1 MNHEY and CDR2 SVGAGI. CDR3 residues: CASRFRGTAEAFF. CDR3 bases: TGTGCCAGCAGATTCAGGGGTACCGCTGAAGCTTTCTTT.

This clone came up once. This chain connects TRBV7-7 to TRBJ2-1; perhaps TRBD2 as D (7 bases). The V end lost 5 bases, the J end lost 6 bases, and 11 bases lay between the germline ends. CDR3 length equals 13 residues. CDR1 and CDR2 from the germline V gene are SSHAT and FNYEAQ (reference sequence). The DNA for the CDR3 is TGTGCCAGCAGCCAAGGGGGGGGCAATGAGCAGTTCTTC. It encodes CASSQGGGNEQFF.

In nucleotides, the CDR3 is TGTGCCAGCAGTAGCTCTAGCGGGAGGGGGAATGAGCAGTTCTTC. As protein: CASSSSSGRGNEQFF. The gene calls are TRBV28 and TRBJ2-1, with 12 bases identical to TRBD2. The ends lost 5 bases at V and 7 bases at J; junction bases unmatched: 6. Germline-derived CDR1 and CDR2 are MDHEN and SYDVKM. The CDR3 spans 15 residues.

The chain is built from TRBV7-9 and TRBJ1-2, with TRBD1 identical over 8 bases. The ends lost 4 bases at V and 6 bases at J; junction bases unmatched: 1. CDR3 length: 12 residues. Germline CDR1 SEHNR, CDR2 FQNEAQ (reference sequence). The CDR3 spells CASSSTGDGYTF. DNA for the CDR3: TGTGCCAGCAGCTCGACAGGGGATGGCTACACCTTC.

This chain uses TRBV10-3 with TRBJ2-1; 9 nucleotides line up with TRBD2. Looked up from germline, CDR1 is ENHRY and CDR2 is SYGVKD. This CDR3 has 15 amino acids. Unmatched junction bases numbered 5, after V lost 8 bases and J lost 0 bases. The CDR3 is CAIAAREGSYNEQFF. CDR3 sequence (DNA): TGTGCCATCGCAGCGCGGGAGGGCTCCTACAATGAGCAGTTCTTC.

The rearrangement joins TRBV7-9 to TRBJ2-7; 7 nucleotides align to TRBD1. The CDR3 runs 15 residues. Trimming at V came to 1 base and at J to 4 bases, leaving 7 bases not matched to a gene. Germline V gene lookup returns CDR1 SEHNR and CDR2 FQNEAQ (reference sequence). In DNA form, the CDR3 reads TGTGCCAGCAGCTTAGGACCCAGGGGGTCGTACGAGCAGTACTTC. This gives the protein CASSLGPRGSYEQYF.

The chain joins TRBV6-5 to TRBJ1-1; no reliable D call. The germline CDR1 and CDR2 sequences are MNHEY and SVGAGI. The CDR3 spans 13 residues. V was pared by 0 bases and J by 7 bases, with 9 bases between. The CDR3 DNA reads as TGTGCCAGCAGTTACTCGCTGCGAGGTGAAGCTTTCTTT. It specifies CASSYSLRGEAFF.

This sequence joins TRBV30 and TRBJ1-5, with D perhaps matching TRBD1 (5 bases). CDR3 length: 15 amino acids. Germline CDR1 and CDR2: GTSNPN and SVGIG (reference sequence). Trimming pared 2 bases from V and 6 bases from J, leaving 17 bases between. CDR3 amino acids: CAWSRPNGGGQPQHF. The DNA of the CDR3 is TGTGCCTGGAGTCGCCCAAACGGGGGGGGTCAGCCCCAGCATTTT. The full variable domain, in which reference TRBV30 and TRBJ1-5 provide the parts outside the CDR3, is SQTIHQWPATLVQPVGSPLSLECTVEGTSNPNLYWYRQAAGRGLQLLFYSVGIGQISSEVPQNLSASRPQDRQFILSSKKLLLSDSGFYLCAWSRPNGGGQPQHFGDGTRLSIL.

The V and J genes are TRBV28 and TRBJ1-1; 9 nucleotides line up with TRBD1. With 6 bases clipped from V and 1 base from J, the junction kept 9 bases outside the gene matches. The CDR3 spans 16 residues. CDR1 is MDHEN and CDR2 is SYDVKM in the germline V gene. The CDR3 is CASRRTGGGQNTEAFF. The CDR3 coding sequence is TGTGCCAGCAGACGCACAGGGGGCGGTCAGAACACTGAAGCTTTCTTT.

The chain carries TRBV11-3 and TRBJ2-5; weak D call: TRBD2 (6 bases). This CDR3 spans 13 amino acids. Deletions cut 1 base from V and 5 bases from J, with 8 bases between. From germline, CDR1 is SGHNT and CDR2 YENEEA. The CDR3 DNA follows: TGTGCCAGCAGCTTAGCGGCGGGGGAGACCCAGTACTTC. Translation: CASSLAAGETQYF.